A selection of T cell receptor beta chains follows, all from one sample in a study of blood T cells in healthy people across ages. MiXCR, run by TCRdb on the 5' RACE reads, gives a single entry per CDR3 protein. The sample records around 1.7 million distinct CDR3 sequences, 25% to 30% being singletons. The sequenced sample was blood. The source is a woman in her twenties or thirties in good health. CDR3s include the opening cysteine and the closing phenylalanine or tryptophan. D genes are given only for firm matches.

TRBJ1-5	.	TRBV20-1	CSANAGSQPQHF
TRBJ2-7	TRBD1	TRBV5-4	CASSLPGQNYYEQYF
TRBJ2-5	TRBD2	TRBV20-1	CSAKPGGGAWKTQYF
TRBJ2-5	.	TRBV6-5	CASSEVGPQETQYF
TRBJ1-1	.	TRBV29-1	CSALLENTEAFF
TRBJ2-1	TRBD1	TRBV24-1	CATSDPTGGKYNEQFF
TRBJ1-2	.	TRBV5-1	CASSLDITHGYTF
TRBJ2-1	TRBD2	TRBV6-1	CASSPHGAGDLSYNEQFF
TRBJ1-1	.	TRBV12-3/TRBV12-4	CASSQGQVNTEAFF
TRBJ2-2	TRBD2	TRBV4-3	CASSGGRVSSGSPSVTGELFF
TRBJ2-3	TRBD2	TRBV6-2/TRBV6-3	CASSTGLAERVDTQYF
TRBJ1-1	.	TRBV12-3/TRBV12-4	CASSPPGTEDTEAFF
TRBJ1-4	.	TRBV2	CARETAEKLFF
TRBJ2-4	.	TRBV2	CASSPGVIAENIQYF
TRBJ1-5	.	TRBV9	CASSVGPRVNQPQHF
TRBJ2-7	TRBD1	TRBV19	CATQRDRGYEQYF
TRBJ1-3	.	TRBV3-1	CASSQGALSGTIYF
TRBJ1-6	.	TRBV20-1	CSASPNGGSSSYNSPLHF
TRBJ1-1	TRBD1	TRBV29-1	CSVKGGRGNTEAFF
TRBJ2-2	TRBD2	TRBV24-1	CATSDSALAGVVGELFF